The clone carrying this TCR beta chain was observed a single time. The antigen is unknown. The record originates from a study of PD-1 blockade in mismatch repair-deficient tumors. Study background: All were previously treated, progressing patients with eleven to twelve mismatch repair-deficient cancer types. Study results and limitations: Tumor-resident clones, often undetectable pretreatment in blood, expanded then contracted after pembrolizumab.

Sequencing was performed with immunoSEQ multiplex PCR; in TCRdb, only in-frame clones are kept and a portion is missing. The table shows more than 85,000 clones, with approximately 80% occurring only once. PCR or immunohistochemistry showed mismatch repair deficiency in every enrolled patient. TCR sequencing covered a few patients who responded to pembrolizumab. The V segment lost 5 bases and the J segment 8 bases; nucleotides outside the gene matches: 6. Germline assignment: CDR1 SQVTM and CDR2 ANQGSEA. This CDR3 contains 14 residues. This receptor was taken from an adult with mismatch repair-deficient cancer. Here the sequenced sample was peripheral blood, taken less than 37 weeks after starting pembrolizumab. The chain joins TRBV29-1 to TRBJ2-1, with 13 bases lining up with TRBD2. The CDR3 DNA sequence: TGCAGCGTTCGGACTAGCGGGAGTTTTGATGAGCAGTTCTTC. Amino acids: CSVRTSGSFDEQFF.